This TCR beta chain appears in the sequencing data of a study of T cell clonality in common variable immunodeficiency. Repertoires were generated with immunoSEQ multiplex PCR, while TCRdb's copy carries only in-frame clones and drops some. The record shows more than 30,000 clones for this sample, with no singletons present. For at least one year, all CVID subjects received replacement immunoglobulin. Whole-study findings and limits: Reportedly, TCR beta sequences from common variable immunodeficiency showed fewer deletions and N-nucleotide insertions.

This clone occurred many times. Its antigen is undetermined. The sequence was collected from a human donor with common variable immunodeficiency. Material for sequencing was peripheral blood mononuclear cells.

Incomplete CDR3 DNA: TGTGCCAGTTCTGGGGGGGACAGGGAGTACGAG. Its protein product is CASSGGDREYE. The entire CDR3 protein is CASSGGDREYEQYF. This rearrangement joins TRBV19 to TRBJ2-7; TRBD1 aligns across 9 bases. From the germline J gene comes the end of the CDR3, since the read stops 3 residues before it. J gave up 4 bases and V 8 bases, and 9 bases lay outside the gene matches. The CDR3 covers 14 residues. Per germline, CDR1 LNHDA and CDR2 SQIVND (reference sequence).